This is a list of T cell receptor beta chains from one sample in a study of cytomegalovirus exposure and HLA in healthy donors. Using immunoSEQ multiplex PCR, the repertoire was profiled, and TCRdb retains in-frame clones only, with some absent. The data hold about 120,000 clones, with around four fifths observed a single time. What was sequenced was PBMCs. Receptors were obtained from a man aged 18 to 30 in good health and CMV-seropositive. The CDR3 runs from the conserved cysteine through the conserved F or W. A D gene is named only where the DNA matches it firmly. Expanded clones get a size class; other rows say once, few or many, or leave the size out.

>.|.|TRBV9|TRBJ2-3
CASSVYAAAATDTQYF
TGTGCCAGCAGCGTCTATGCAGCGGCCGCCACAGATACGCAGTATTTT
>TRBD1|once|TRBV4-1|TRBJ1-2
CASSQATGQLYGYTF
TGCGCCAGCAGCCAAGCTACGGGACAGCTCTATGGCTACACCTTC
>.|.|TRBV7-2|TRBJ2-3
CASSLEGTTSRDTQYF
TGTGCCAGCAGCTTAGAGGGGACCACTAGCCGGGATACGCAGTATTTT
>TRBD1|.|TRBV10-3|TRBJ1-6
CAISDRTGGNSPLHF
TGTGCCATCAGTGACCGAACAGGGGGGAATTCACCCCTCCACTTT
>.|.|TRBV30|TRBJ1-4
CAWTGRGNEKLFF
TGTGCCTGGACCGGGAGGGGTAATGAAAAACTGTTTTTT
>.|.|TRBV19|TRBJ1-1
CATSFGDRFKEAFF
TGTGCCACCTCTTTCGGCGACAGGTTTAAGGAAGCTTTCTTT
>.|few|TRBV5-8|TRBJ1-6
CASSLSMDTPGSPLHF
TGTGCCAGCAGCTTGTCCATGGACACCCCCGGTTCACCCCTCCACTTT
>.|.|TRBV5-1|TRBJ2-5
CASSLPQDRFEETQYF
TGCGCCAGCAGCCTACCTCAAGACAGGTTTGAAGAGACCCAGTACTTC
>.|.|TRBV19|TRBJ1-6
CASSISAEIPLHF
TGTGCCAGTAGTATATCTGCGGAAATCCCCCTCCACTTT
>TRBD1|.|TRBV2|TRBJ1-1
CASISGTANTEAFF
TGTGCCAGCATTTCAGGGACAGCAAACACTGAAGCTTTCTTT
>.|.|TRBV5-1|TRBJ1-1
CASQVGTEAFF
TGCGCCAGCCAGGTGGGCACTGAAGCTTTCTTT
>TRBD2|.|TRBV6-5|TRBJ2-3
CASTLTSRTDTQYF
TGTGCCAGCACCCTGACTAGCCGGACAGATACGCAGTATTTT
>TRBD1|once|TRBV5-1|TRBJ1-1
CASSLGDRLTMNTEAFF
TGCGCCAGCAGCTTGGGGGACAGGCTGACTATGAACACTGAAGCTTTCTTT
>.|.|TRBV29-1|TRBJ2-2
CSVEGQRTTGELFF
TGCAGCGTAGAAGGTCAGCGGACGACCGGGGAGCTGTTTTTT
>TRBD1|.|TRBV5-1|TRBJ2-3
CASSSDRGSTDTQYF
TGCGCCAGCAGCTCGGACAGGGGAAGCACAGATACGCAGTATTTT
>TRBD1|.|TRBV5-1|TRBJ2-5
CASSSGQGAGGETQYF
TGCGCCAGCAGCTCGGGACAGGGGGCTGGGGGAGAGACCCAGTACTTC
>.|.|TRBV6-5|TRBJ2-2
CASSFMYTGELFF
TGTGCCAGCAGTTTTATGTACACCGGGGAGCTGTTTTTT
>TRBD2|.|TRBV9|TRBJ2-5
CASSPRTSGVGETQYF
TGTGCCAGCAGCCCTCGGACTAGCGGGGTAGGAGAGACCCAGTACTTC
>TRBD1|.|TRBV5-4|TRBJ2-1
CASSLRDRAHNEQFF
TGTGCCAGCAGCTTAAGGGACAGGGCTCACAATGAGCAGTTCTTC
>TRBD2|.|TRBV7-8|TRBJ2-3
CASSQRASGAPDTQYF
TGTGCCAGCAGCCAGCGAGCTAGCGGGGCCCCAGATACGCAGTATTTT
>TRBD1|.|TRBV27|TRBJ2-3
CASSLVTGDSTDTQYF
TGTGCCAGCAGTTTAGTGACAGGGGATAGCACAGATACGCAGTATTTT
>.|.|TRBV6-6|TRBJ1-2
CASSYSGQANYGYTF
TGTGCCAGCAGTTACTCGGGACAAGCTAACTATGGCTACACCTTC
>.|.|TRBV5-6|TRBJ2-7
CASSRRYEQYF
TGTGCCAGCAGCCGGAGGTACGAGCAGTACTTC
>.|.|TRBV9|TRBJ2-6
CASSPRGARVNAGANVLTF
TGTGCCAGCAGCCCAAGGGGTGCCAGGGTGAACGCTGGGGCCAACGTCCTGACTTTC
>.|.|TRBV27|TRBJ1-5
CASRSAGAYSNQPQHF
TGTGCCAGCAGATCTGCAGGGGCTTATAGCAATCAGCCCCAGCATTTT
>TRBD1|.|TRBV25-1|TRBJ2-2
CASSGDRDTGELFF
TGTGCCAGCAGTGGGGACAGGGACACCGGGGAGCTGTTTTTT
>TRBD1|.|TRBV9|TRBJ2-4
CASSQGGAKNIQYF
TGTGCCAGCAGCCAAGGGGGCGCCAAAAACATTCAGTACTTC
>.|.|TRBV6-5|TRBJ1-3
CASSYSRLSGNTIYF
TGTGCCAGCAGTTACTCGAGACTGAGTGGAAACACCATATATTTT